A single sample is the source of the 26 T cell receptor beta chains below, sequenced in a study of T cells after yellow fever vaccination. TCRdb reanalysed the 5' RACE reads using MiXCR and keeps one entry per CDR3 protein. The repertoire holds 200,000 to 300,000 distinct CDR3 sequences, approximately 6.7% seen once, with approximately 0.99% in the top ten. The sequencing here drew on CD4+ T cells sorted from PBMCs, taken on the day of the yellow fever booster vaccination. The receptor source for this set is a man between 25 and 39 years old who received the YFV17D yellow fever vaccine.

The chain uses TRBV5-1 and TRBJ2-7, with D perhaps matching TRBD1 or TRBD2 (5 bases each). This CDR3 is 16 amino acids long. Germline V gene sequence: CDR1 SGHRS, CDR2 YFSETQ. V gave up 1 base and J gave up 3 bases, with 17 bases separating them. CDR3 coding DNA: TGCGCCAGCAGCTTGTCCAGTGGGACCGAGATCTACGAGCAGTACTTC. It specifies CASSLSSGTEIYEQYF. The full variable domain, rest sourced from reference TRBV5-1 and TRBJ2-7, is KAGVTQTPRYLIKTRGQQVTLSCSPISGHRSVSWYQQTPGQGLQFLFEYFSETQRNKGNFPGRFSGRQFSNSRSEMNVSTLELGDSALYLCASSLSSGTEIYEQYFGPGTRLTVT.

This clonotype was detected many times. V gene TRBV12-3 or TRBV12-4 combines with J gene TRBJ2-7; TRBD2 aligns across 8 bases. Unmatched junction bases numbered 5, after V lost 7 bases and J lost 3 bases. The CDR3 consists of 13 residues. CDR3 sequence (DNA): TGTGCCAGCAAAGGGGCGGGAGGCTACGAGCAGTACTTC. Amino acids: CASKGAGGYEQYF.

This clonotype was picked up many times. The J gene is TRBJ2-3, the V gene TRBV10-3; no firm D call. V gave up 6 bases and J gave up 4 bases, with 14 bases separating them. The CDR3 sequence is 14 residues long. The germline gives CDR1 ENHRY, CDR2 SYGVKD. The CDR3 bases are TGTGCCATCAGGGCTAGTCACGGGTCAGATACGCAGTATTTT. It codes for CAIRASHGSDTQYF.

Ten or more counts support this clonotype. The chain links TRBV11-2 to TRBJ2-6; either TRBD1 or TRBD2 may supply D (6 bases each). Germline V gene data show CDR1 as SGHAT and CDR2 as FQNNGV. V lost 5 bases to trimming and J lost 0 bases, with 17 bases between them. The CDR3 runs to 18 residues. The CDR3 DNA follows: TGTGCCAGCAGCCGGTTCCCGGGGGCGAGCTCTGGGGCCAACGTCCTGACTTTC. Its translation: CASSRFPGASSGANVLTF.

Only a few counts were recorded for this clonotype. The chain's CDR3 is CASRGGAPGGEQYF. The CDR3 coding sequence is TGTGCCAGCCGAGGGGGGGCCCCCGGAGGCGAGCAGTACTTC. This sequence joins TRBV7-2 and TRBJ2-7; tentatively, D is TRBD2 (7 bases). The V end was cut by 8 bases, the J end by 6 bases, with 20 bases between. Germline values: CDR1 SGHTA, CDR2 FQGNSA. The CDR3 consists of 14 residues.

This chain links TRBV25-1 with TRBJ1-1; tentatively, D is TRBD1 (6 bases). This CDR3 region has 12 residues. V was clipped by 1 base and J by 11 bases, with 11 bases between them. In germline, CDR1 is MGHDK, CDR2 SYGVNS. This chain's CDR3 is CASSESGVGAFF. In DNA, the CDR3 is TGTGCCAGCAGTGAATCAGGGGTCGGGGCTTTCTTT.

This chain connects TRBV10-1 to TRBJ2-2; D is ambiguous. CDR3 length: 14 amino acids. With 3 bases removed from V and 5 bases from J, the gap between germline ends came to 10 bases. The germline V gene has CDR1 WNHNN and CDR2 SYGVQD (reference sequence). CDR3 protein: CASSESRRTGELFF. The CDR3, as DNA: TGCGCCAGCAGTGAAAGTCGGCGGACCGGGGAGCTGTTTTTT.

This clonotype was seen many times. This rearrangement joins TRBV20-1 to TRBJ1-5, with 9 bases lining up with TRBD1. The CDR3 covers 13 residues. From germline, CDR1 is DFQATT and CDR2 SNEGSKA (reference sequence). Trimming cost V 6 bases and J 6 bases; bases outside gene matches: 6. The CDR3 DNA sequence: TGCAGTGCGCCGGGACAGGGAGTTCAGCCCCAGCATTTT. Encoded protein: CSAPGQGVQPQHF.

This clonotype was seen ten or more times. J is TRBJ2-1 and V is TRBV4-3; no firm D call. Trimming stripped 0 bases from V and 6 bases from J, with 12 bases between. This CDR3 region has 15 residues. In germline, CDR1 is LGHNA, CDR2 YSLEER. The CDR3 region has the DNA TGCGCCAGCAGCCAAGAAGCATTGCGCGTCAATGAGCAGTTCTTC. It encodes CASSQEALRVNEQFF.

About this clonotype itself: This may arise from a read error, as a much more abundant clone is one base away. This chain joins TRBV7-8 and TRBJ2-7; 9 bases fit TRBD2. After removal of 5 bases from V and 5 bases from J, the junction contained 10 bases not matched to a gene. CDR1 is SGHVS and CDR2 is FQNEAQ in the germline V gene. This CDR3 has 15 amino acids. The CDR3 is CASSHGTSWSHEQYF. The CDR3, as DNA: TGTGCCAGCAGCCACGGGACTAGCTGGAGCCACGAGCAGTACTTC. The full variable domain, with the rest looked up from reference TRBV7-8 and TRBJ2-7, is GAGVSQSPRYKVAKRGQDVALRCDPISGHVSLFWYQQALGQGPEFLTYFQNEAQLDKSGLPSDRFFAERPEGSVSTLKIQRTQQEDSAVYLCASSHGTSWSHEQYFGPGTRLTVT.

This clonotype was seen a handful of times. The chain joins TRBV19 to TRBJ1-2; 7 positions match TRBD1. V shed 6 bases, J shed 4 bases, and the junction held 11 bases outside the gene matches. This CDR3 is 15 amino acids long. Looked up from germline, CDR1 is LNHDA and CDR2 is SQIVND (reference sequence). The CDR3 region has the DNA TGTGCCAGTAGCCCAAGGCGGGACAGCCCCTATGGCTACACCTTC. This translates into CASSPRRDSPYGYTF.

This clonotype was found many times. The chain uses TRBV18 and TRBJ2-5; weak D call: TRBD1 (5 bases). Trimming shortened V by 8 bases and J by 1 base, and 11 bases separated the two germline ends. The germline gives CDR1 KGHSH, CDR2 LQKENI. This CDR3 region has 13 residues. CDR3 region: CASAQGAQETQYF. The CDR3, as DNA: TGTGCCAGCGCCCAAGGGGCCCAAGAGACCCAGTACTTC. Full variable domain (missing parts from reference TRBV18 and TRBJ2-5): NAGVMQNPRHLVRRRGQEARLRCSPMKGHSHVYWYRQLPEEGLKFMVYLQKENIIDESGMPKERFSAEFPKEGPSILRIQQVVRGDSAAYFCASAQGAQETQYFGPGTRLLVL.

This clonotype occurred many times. The chain links TRBV10-3 to TRBJ2-7; 14 bases are shared with TRBD2. The length of the CDR3 is 19 residues. Germline V gene lookup returns CDR1 ENHRY and CDR2 SYGVKD. Trimming removed 5 bases from V and 1 base from J; junction bases left unmatched: 13. Here the CDR3 reads CAISKDGTGTSGSSYEQYF. The CDR3 DNA reads TGTGCCATCAGTAAAGACGGAACCGGGACTAGCGGGAGTTCCTACGAGCAGTACTTC.

The rearrangement uses TRBV7-9 and TRBJ2-7; TRBD1 agrees at 8 bases. Trimming took 6 bases from V and 6 from J; bases not matched to a gene: 7. There are 13 residues in the CDR3. Germline-derived CDR1 and CDR2 are SEHNR and FQNEAQ (reference sequence). This CDR3 reads CASRGQALGEQYF. DNA of the CDR3: TGTGCCAGCAGGGGACAGGCCCTCGGCGAGCAGTACTTC.

This clonotype has ten or more counts. The rearrangement joins TRBV28 to TRBJ2-2; 14 bases fit TRBD2. This CDR3 spans 17 amino acids. With V trimmed by 7 bases and J by 7 bases, 11 bases remained unmatched. CDR1 and CDR2 (germline): MDHEN, SYDVKM. The CDR3 here is CASTLGGLAGEHGELFF. The CDR3, as DNA: TGTGCCAGCACCTTGGGGGGACTAGCGGGAGAGCACGGGGAGCTGTTTTTT.

This clonotype was recorded at least ten times. The CDR3: CASRTGQGFYEQYF. DNA for the CDR3: TGTGCCAGCAGAACCGGACAGGGCTTCTACGAGCAGTACTTC. J is TRBJ2-7 and V is TRBV6-5, with 8 bases lining up with TRBD1. Looked up from germline, CDR1 is MNHEY and CDR2 is SVGAGI. This CDR3 has 14 residues. Losses at the gene ends were 6 bases for V and 3 bases for J; bases not matched to a gene: 7.

This clonotype was recorded many times. V and J are TRBV24-1 and TRBJ2-2; tentatively, D is TRBD1 or TRBD2 (6 bases each). V dropped 5 bases and J dropped 7 bases, with 19 bases sitting between them. There are 16 residues in the CDR3. The germline CDR1 and CDR2 sequences are KGHDR and SFDVKD. The CDR3 reads CATSASSGGRIGELFF. For the CDR3, the DNA is TGTGCCACCAGTGCTTCCTCCGGGGGCCGGATCGGGGAGCTGTTTTTT.

This clonotype was counted at least ten times. V and J are TRBV7-8 and TRBJ2-6; TRBD1 matches 8 bases. The CDR3 has 14 residues. Germline V gene data show CDR1 as SGHVS and CDR2 as FQNEAQ. J gave up 11 bases and V 5 bases, and 8 bases lay outside the gene matches. The CDR3 nucleotides are TGTGCCAGCAGCCTTGACAGGGGATACGACGTCCTGACTTTC. Its translation is CASSLDRGYDVLTF.

V usage is TRBV5-4 and J usage is TRBJ2-3, with D perhaps TRBD1 (6 bases). The CDR3 covers 15 residues. Germline V lookup: CDR1 SGHNT, CDR2 YYREEE (reference sequence). The V end was cut by 3 bases, the J end by 0 bases, with 11 bases between. The CDR3 protein is CASSWGRASTDTQYF. The CDR3, as DNA: TGTGCCAGCAGCTGGGGGCGCGCCAGCACAGATACGCAGTATTTT.

This clonotype was seen repeatedly, ten times or more. DNA for the CDR3: TGTGCCACCTCCCCGCGTTGGGGGGTTAACACCGGGGAGCTGTTTTTT. It yields the protein CATSPRWGVNTGELFF. The V call is TRBV24-1, the J call TRBJ2-2, with D perhaps matching TRBD2 (6 bases). V was pared by 9 bases and J by 2 bases, with 18 bases between. Germline V gene lookup returns CDR1 KGHDR and CDR2 SFDVKD. The CDR3 has 16 residues.

This clonotype was detected a few times. The chain joins TRBV12-3 or TRBV12-4 to TRBJ2-2; 7 nucleotides align to TRBD2. This CDR3 contains 15 residues. V lost 7 bases, J lost 0 bases, and 5 bases stayed unmatched. The CDR3 loop reads CASTSSGANTGELFF. DNA for the CDR3: TGTGCCAGCACCTCCAGCGGGGCGAACACCGGGGAGCTGTTTTTT.

This clonotype was found many times. V is TRBV29-1 and J is TRBJ2-1, with 14 positions matching TRBD2. Germline V gene data show CDR1 as SQVTM and CDR2 as ANQGSEA. Trimming cost V 7 bases and J 9 bases; bases outside gene matches: 5. CDR3 length equals 13 residues. The CDR3: CSAGLAGEGEQFF. CDR3 nucleotides: TGCAGCGCGGGACTAGCGGGAGAGGGTGAGCAGTTCTTC.

This clonotype showed up many times. The chain joins TRBV20-1 to TRBJ2-1, with D maybe TRBD1 (5 bases). Germline CDR1 is DFQATT and CDR2 is SNEGSKA (reference sequence). The CDR3 runs 14 residues. V was pared by 3 bases and J by 0 bases, with 9 bases between. CDR3 in DNA: TGCAGTGCTAGTGTAGGGGCCTCCTACAATGAGCAGTTCTTC. Translated: CSASVGASYNEQFF.

This clonotype appeared a few times. This sequence may be a read error, since a much larger clone differs from it by one base. This sequence joins TRBV7-2 and TRBJ2-1, with D unresolved. CDR1 is SGHTA, CDR2 FQGNSA, per germline. The CDR3 consists of 13 residues. V lost 2 bases to trimming and J lost 0 bases, with 2 bases between them. CDR3 DNA: TGTGCCAGCAGCTTAATCTCCTACAATGAGCAGTTCTTC. Protein sequence: CASSLISYNEQFF.

This clonotype has a count of ten or more. The gene calls are TRBV6-1 and TRBJ2-5, with 8 bases lining up with TRBD2. CDR3 size: 14 residues. Germline-derived CDR1 and CDR2 are MNHNS and SASEGT. The J segment lost 1 base and the V segment lost 8 bases, leaving 6 bases of the junction unmatched. CDR3 DNA sequence: TGTGCCAGCCGCCTTCGGGGGGGCCAAGAGACCCAGTACTTC. Protein sequence: CASRLRGGQETQYF.

This chain uses TRBV29-1 with TRBJ2-1; D remains unclear. This CDR3 region has 14 residues. Germline CDR1 is SQVTM and CDR2 is ANQGSEA. The V end lost 5 bases, the J end lost 0 bases, and 11 bases lay between the germline ends. In nucleotides, the CDR3 is TGCAGCGTTCCCCAGGCCTACTCCTACAATGAGCAGTTCTTC. Translation gives CSVPQAYSYNEQFF.